This T cell receptor (beta chain) was obtained from a study of regulatory T cells in long-lasting Graves disease. Study summary: The criterion for persistent Graves' disease was over 5 years of antithyroid drugs with positive TSH receptor antibodies. Study-level findings and limits: It was in persistent disease that TRBV28, TRBJ1-2 and TRBJ2-5 were favored.

Through Arm-PCR of CDR3 regions and iRepertoire HTBI primers, TCR beta libraries were built. MiXCR, run by TCRdb on the multiplex PCR reads, gives a single entry per CDR3 protein. Here the sample spans 250,000 to 300,000 distinct CDR3 sequences, 20% to 25% being singletons. The time point denotes: persistent/refractory GD, antithyroid drugs over 5 years with positive TRAb. The TCR library was made from RNA extracted from PBMCs. Recruitment took place at an endocrinology department in Xi'an, China. CDR3 length equals 18 residues. Germline values: CDR1 PRHDT, CDR2 FYEKMQ (reference sequence). The V gene end was trimmed by 5 bases and the J gene end by 6 bases; junction bases not matched to a gene: 19. The table lists this clonotype with a few counts. No antigen is known for it.

The J gene is TRBJ1-3, the V gene TRBV13; 7 nucleotides agree with TRBD1. The material was peripheral blood mononuclear cells (PBMCs), obtained when the disease was refractory, from a patient treated with antithyroid drugs. The sequence came from a female donor with Graves disease. The CDR3 protein is CASSQGAKGTVLSNTIYF. The CDR3 bases are TGTGCCAGCAGCCAAGGTGCGAAAGGGACAGTTCTCTCAAACACCATATATTTT.